Below, 25 T cell receptor beta chains from the same sample are listed, as sequenced in a study of T cells in Graves' hyperthyroidism and ophthalmopathy. TCR beta CDR3 regions were amplified from RNA. In the first-round RT-PCR of the TCR CDR3, the HTBI primer set was used. TCRdb used MiXCR to reprocess the multiplex PCR reads, holding one entry per CDR3 protein. Of about 690,000 distinct CDR3 sequences listed, approximately 15% are singletons. The source material was blood. These receptors were obtained from a man between 50 and 59 years old with Graves' hyperthyroidism.

The sample holds many counts of this clonotype. The rearrangement uses TRBV27 and TRBJ2-7; 7 bases align to TRBD2. CDR3 length equals 15 residues. Germline CDR1 reads MNHEY; CDR2 reads SMNVEV (reference sequence). The V and J ends lost 2 bases and 1 base, in that order; junction bases with no gene match: 5. CDR3 sequence: CASSLAGVGSYEQYF. The CDR3 region has the DNA TGTGCCAGCAGTTTAGCGGGAGTAGGGTCCTACGAGCAGTACTTC.

Notes on this clonotype: In this CDR3 the conserved last residue, phenylalanine or tryptophan, is missing, so a read error is likely. The chain recombines TRBV12-3 or TRBV12-4 with TRBJ2-3, with D possibly being TRBD1 (6 bases). Trimming took 5 bases from V and 2 from J, leaving 14 bases between them. This CDR3 has 15 residues. The CDR3 sequence: CASSKGHLVTDTQYL. Here the CDR3 DNA reads TGTGCCAGCAGTAAGGGACATTTGGTCACAGATACGCAGTATCTT.

A word on this clonotype: It may be a read error: a sequence one base away is much more abundant. The chain recombines TRBV30 with TRBJ1-4; tentatively, D is TRBD1 (6 bases). From germline, CDR1 is GTSNPN and CDR2 SVGIG (reference sequence). The CDR3 has 13 residues. The CDR3 DNA is TGTGCCTGGAGGGGACAAACCCATGAAAAACCGTTTTTT. Amino acid sequence: CAWRGQTHEKPFF.

Many counts were recorded for this clonotype. This sequence joins TRBV6-1 and TRBJ1-4, with 8 positions matching TRBD1. The CDR3 is made up of 19 amino acids. After removal of 3 bases from V and 3 bases from J, the junction contained 15 bases not matched to a gene. CDR1 is MNHNS, CDR2 SASEGT, per germline. The CDR3 coding sequence is TGTGCCAGCAGTGACCCCGGTGGCAGGGGGCGCGGAGCTAATGAAAAACTGTTTTTT. Amino acids: CASSDPGGRGRGANEKLFF.

This clonotype was counted between two and nine times. V is TRBV6-2 or TRBV6-3 and J is TRBJ2-7; D assignment may be TRBD1 or TRBD2 (5 bases each). The germline CDR1 and CDR2 sequences are MNHEY and SVGEGT. Trimming shortened V by 5 bases and J by 0 bases, and 14 bases separated the two germline ends. The CDR3 is 15 amino acids. The CDR3 nucleotides are TGTGCCAGCAGTGACGGCTGGGGGAGCTCCTACGAGCAGTACTTC. This encodes CASSDGWGSSYEQYF.

This clonotype has more than one count but fewer than ten. The chain links TRBV29-1 to TRBJ2-3, with D maybe TRBD1 (6 bases). The V end was cut by 2 bases, the J end by 2 bases, with 11 bases between. CDR1 and CDR2 from the germline V gene are SQVTM and ANQGSEA. The CDR3 covers 14 residues. The CDR3, as DNA: TGCAGCGTTGAAAAGCAGGGGAACACAGATACGCAGTATTTT. Translating gives CSVEKQGNTDTQYF.

This clonotype was counted a few times. The chain couples TRBV7-8 to TRBJ1-2, with D possibly matching TRBD1 (5 bases). With 5 bases removed from V and 4 bases from J, the gap between germline ends came to 20 bases. This CDR3 is 16 amino acids long. Per the germline V gene, CDR1 is SGHVS and CDR2 is FQNEAQ. The CDR3 protein is CASSLGVEGSIYGYTF. The CDR3, as DNA: TGTGCCAGCAGCCTAGGGGTCGAGGGGTCCATCTATGGCTACACCTTC.

This clonotype turned up a few times. The V gene is TRBV9, the J gene TRBJ2-5; 13 bases are shared with TRBD2. Germline-derived CDR1 and CDR2 are SGDLS and YYNGEE. The V gene end was trimmed by 4 bases and the J gene end by 7 bases; junction bases not matched to a gene: 7. The CDR3 is 15 residues long. The CDR3 reads CASSTGLAGVGTQYF. The DNA for the CDR3 is TGTGCCAGCAGCACTGGACTAGCGGGAGTGGGGACCCAGTACTTC.

Concerning this clonotype: The junction departs from germline at one end; a sequencing error may be responsible. This chain uses TRBV28 with TRBJ2-7; TRBD2 is a possible D gene (5 bases). The CDR3 is 14 amino acids. In germline, CDR1 is MDHEN, CDR2 SYDVKM. CDR3 bases: TGTGTCAGCACGGCGGGTGCAGCCTCCTACGAGCAGTACTTC. Its translation is CVSTAGAASYEQYF.

This clonotype was observed a few times. A junction end diverges from the germline sequence, so it may reflect a read error. The chain has TRBV9 and TRBJ2-2, with TRBD1 matching over 10 bases. The CDR3 runs 16 residues. The germline gives CDR1 SGDLS, CDR2 YYNGEE. The CDR3 spells CASSPGQGANTGELFF. In nucleotides, the CDR3 is TGCGCCAGCAGCCCCGGACAGGGGGCGAACACCGGGGAGCTGTTTTTT.

This rearrangement joins TRBV9 to TRBJ2-5; D possibly uses TRBD1 or TRBD2 (5 bases each). Trimming removed 0 bases from V and 5 bases from J, with 11 bases in between. The CDR3 totals 14 residues. In germline, CDR1 is SGDLS, CDR2 YYNGEE. The DNA of the CDR3 is TGTGCCAGCAGCGTAGCGAGAGGGGCGGAGACCCAGTACTTC. This gives the protein CASSVARGAETQYF.

This clonotype was recorded at least ten times. This chain joins TRBV7-9 and TRBJ2-2, with D possibly TRBD2 on 6 matching bases. The CDR3 is made up of 16 amino acids. The V gene's germline CDR1 is SEHNR and CDR2 FQNEAQ (reference sequence). Trimming cost V 1 base and J 2 bases, with 11 bases left between them. The CDR3 spells CASSLGAGSNTGELFF. The CDR3, as DNA: TGTGCCAGCAGCTTAGGGGCGGGGAGCAACACCGGGGAGCTGTTTTTT.

This clonotype was counted ten times or more. The CDR3 DNA follows: TGTGCCAGCAGCTCCTCCACTAGGGCGGATACGCAGTATTTT. This codes for CASSSSTRADTQYF. The V gene is TRBV7-2, the J gene TRBJ2-3, with a possible D match to TRBD2 (5 bases). The CDR3 is 14 amino acids. Per germline, CDR1 SGHTA and CDR2 FQGNSA. With 4 bases removed from V and 6 bases from J, the gap between germline ends came to 14 bases.

At least ten counts were recorded for this clonotype. The chain employs TRBV10-3 and TRBJ2-5; 14 nucleotides match TRBD2. This CDR3 region has 15 residues. Germline CDR1 is ENHRY and CDR2 is SYGVKD. V shed 5 bases, J shed 8 bases, and the junction held 7 bases outside the gene matches. CDR3 sequence reads: CAISTGTSGSGTQYF. The DNA for the CDR3 is TGTGCCATCAGTACCGGGACTAGCGGGAGCGGCACCCAGTACTTC.

This clonotype came up many times. This chain connects TRBV7-8 to TRBJ1-1; 8 positions agree with TRBD1. The J segment lost 5 bases and the V segment lost 5 bases, leaving 10 bases of the junction unmatched. The CDR3 is 15 amino acids. Germline V gives CDR1 SGHVS, CDR2 FQNEAQ. CDR3 amino acids: CASSPRTGLRTEAFF. CDR3 coding DNA: TGTGCCAGCAGCCCAAGGACAGGGCTAAGGACTGAAGCTTTCTTT.

This clonotype was recorded at least ten times. This rearrangement joins TRBV10-3 to TRBJ1-3; possibly TRBD1 for D (6 bases). Germline CDR1 reads ENHRY; CDR2 reads SYGVKD. The CDR3 contains 17 residues. V was cut by 2 bases and J by 1 base, with 15 bases left in between. As DNA, the CDR3 is TGTGCCATCAGTGAGCACACGAGGGGGGGATCTGGAAACACCATATATTTT. This translates into CAISEHTRGGSGNTIYF.

This clonotype was seen ten or more times. The V call is TRBV2, the J call TRBJ1-4, with TRBD1 matching over 7 bases. CDR3 size: 13 residues. With 8 bases clipped from V and 5 bases from J, the junction kept 5 bases outside the gene matches. CDR1 is SNHLY, CDR2 FYNNEI, per germline. The CDR3: CASGGQLNEKLFF. The CDR3, as DNA: TGTGCCAGCGGGGGACAGTTGAATGAAAAACTGTTTTTT.

By proportion, this clonotype is medium-sized. This rearrangement joins TRBV2 to TRBJ2-7; D not certain. The CDR3 has 11 amino acids. Between the trimmed V and J ends, which lost 5 bases and 5 bases, there was a span of 7 bases. Germline V gene data show CDR1 as SNHLY and CDR2 as FYNNEI. CDR3 in amino acids: CASSQRDEQYF. DNA for the CDR3: TGTGCCAGCAGTCAAAGGGACGAGCAGTACTTC.

The table lists this clonotype with many counts. J is TRBJ1-1 and V is TRBV28; the D is unclear. Trimming pared 6 bases from V and 1 base from J, leaving 12 bases between. CDR3 length: 14 residues. Germline V gene data show CDR1 as MDHEN and CDR2 as SYDVKM. CDR3 nucleotide sequence: TGTGCCAGCAGATTAACTGGCGGGAACACTGAAGCTTTCTTT. This sequence encodes CASRLTGGNTEAFF.

This clonotype was observed a few times. The chain employs TRBV19 and TRBJ1-5; 8 bases agree with TRBD1. CDR3 size: 16 residues. Germline V CDR1 and CDR2: LNHDA, SQIVND (reference sequence). V trimming: 7 bases; J trimming: 2 bases; junction bases outside the gene matches: 10. DNA of the CDR3: TGTGCCAGTATGCAAACAGGGGGATATGGCAATCAGCCCCAGCATTTT. Residues: CASMQTGGYGNQPQHF.

The V gene is TRBV6-2 or TRBV6-3, the J gene TRBJ2-5; tentative D call: TRBD1 (5 bases). CDR1 and CDR2 from the germline V gene are MNHEY and SVGEGT. The CDR3 is made up of 15 amino acids. Trimming left V 1 base short and J 2 bases short, with 11 bases between. CDR3 sequence (DNA): TGTGCCAGCAGTTACTTTCCAGGGATACAAGAGACCCAGTACTTC. Its translation is CASSYFPGIQETQYF.

This sequence joins TRBV5-5 and TRBJ2-7; 9 bases are a match to TRBD1. CDR1 and CDR2 (germline): SGHKS, YYEKEE (reference sequence). V was clipped by 2 bases and J by 6 bases; unmatched bases: 6. This CDR3 comprises 14 residues. The CDR3 DNA reads TGTGCCAGCAGCTTAGGGACAGGGCCCCTCGAGCAGTACTTC. As protein: CASSLGTGPLEQYF.

With respect to this clonotype: The junction differs from germline at one of its ends, possibly a read error. V usage is TRBV28 and J usage is TRBJ1-2; TRBD1 matches at 7 bases. This CDR3 has 13 amino acids. Germline V gene lookup returns CDR1 MDHEN and CDR2 SYDVKM. The CDR3 is CASSLRTGGGHTF. The DNA of the CDR3 is TGTGCCAGCAGCCTGAGGACAGGAGGTGGCCACACCTTC.

This chain uses TRBV28 with TRBJ1-5; possibly TRBD1 for D (5 bases). The germline V gene has CDR1 MDHEN and CDR2 SYDVKM. The CDR3 covers 16 residues. Trimming removed 4 bases at V and 4 bases at J, with 17 bases between. The CDR3 spells CASSSVPGLSNQPQHF. CDR3 nucleotide sequence: TGTGCCAGCAGTTCGGTACCAGGGCTATCGAATCAGCCCCAGCATTTT.

This clonotype has just a few counts. This chain links TRBV18 with TRBJ1-1; 10 bases match TRBD1. Germline-derived CDR1 and CDR2 are KGHSH and LQKENI. The CDR3 contains 14 residues. Trimming removed 7 bases from V and 4 bases from J; junction bases left unmatched: 6. The CDR3 sequence: CASWTGQGFTEAFF. DNA for the CDR3: TGTGCCAGCTGGACGGGACAGGGGTTCACTGAAGCTTTCTTT.